This T cell receptor (beta chain) was recovered during a study of cytomegalovirus exposure and HLA in healthy donors (dated by TCRdb to the late 2010s). General notes on the study: An earlier analysis of 587 of the donors reported 276 Gb of sequence data and some 110 million unique TCR beta sequences obtained from about 179 million T cells. An early release covering about 600 HLA-typed donors comprised 250 to 350 gigabases of sequencing data and tens of millions of unique TCR sequences. Among the roughly 400 genotyped donors, approximately 76% belonged to the genetic ancestry cluster associated with self-reported Caucasian donors. The study was designed to test whether signatures of past pathogen exposure could be identified by cataloging public T cell receptors. The study used immunosequencing to profile the T cell repertoires of approximately 690 subjects and linked those repertoires to cytomegalovirus serostatus. Besides the first cohort of around 670 subjects, a separate validation cohort made up of 120 different subjects was used. To predict cytomegalovirus infection status, the study brought together high-throughput TCR immunosequencing, statistical association of individual TCRs with disease status, and machine learning. A later analysis re-analyzed previously published TCR beta repertoires from approximately 670 donors and added high-resolution HLA genotyping to study TCR occurrence patterns. In the later analysis, no new phenotypic data were used to find candidate immune exposures; instead, reliance was placed on TCR beta sequences and their occurrence across donors. An earlier analysis of fewer than 700 of the donors applied high-throughput TCR beta sequencing to assess whether each TCR beta V gene segment acted as functional or pseudogenic. Donor age, sex, ethnicity and CMV serostatus were collected together with the repertoire data. In a later genetic analysis, genome-wide SNP genotypes for about three fifths of the roughly 670 donors were used, and that subset was treated as a discovery cohort. All discovery cohort repertoires had been generated on a single sequencing platform. Both class I and class II loci were covered by HLA typing, at four-digit resolution. The number of donors typed differed by locus, with roughly 620-630 for A, B, C, DRB1 and DQB1, about 500 for DQA1, approximately 570 for DPA1, and about 450 for DPB1. Four to six DR-DQ haplotypes were handled as single units for association and clustering, since linkage in the cohort was strong. Across some 400 genotyped donors of the cohort, an average of approximately 220,000 unique TCR beta nucleotide sequences per donor were sequenced, and roughly 17% of those sequences were non-productive. Results and caveats for the whole study, not just this receptor: In a later analysis, some 18,000 TCR beta sequences were associated with specific HLA alleles at a false discovery rate of 0.05. An association between a missense DCLRE1C variant and V-gene and J-gene trimming of TCR beta chains was found in a later genetic analysis and replicated in an independent cohort. A later analysis found that most CMV-associated TCR beta chains appeared HLA-restricted, with HLA associations seemingly driven largely by CMV exposure. Because some donors lacked HLA typing at each locus, the association tests relied only on the typed subset. A later analysis found that TCR association rates varied across HLA loci, with DRB1 alleles showing the most associated TCRs and HLA-C alleles the fewest. A further reported finding was that TCR beta sequences accurately predicted the HLA-A and HLA-B alleles for most subjects in the first cohort. A later analysis found that HLA-associated TCR beta chains were more clonally expanded and had lower generation probabilities than equally common non-associated chains. Because the 87-base-pair reads could not distinguish some IMGT-functional V segments, including TRBV6-2 and TRBV6-3, those segments were excluded. Because counts were too low, about 15 rarely observed V segments, including chromosome 9 orphons, were left out of the earlier analysis of approximately 580 of the donors. Sequencing depth was assumed to be roughly uniform across donors in the presence/absence analyses, though that assumption may not hold. Assigning TCR associations to individual alleles was difficult when HLA alleles, especially DR and DQ, strongly co-occurred. The sequencing pipeline was judged likely to have produced a cluster of highly shared sequence variants as a technical artifact. In vitro tests confirmed that three of the cytomegalovirus-associated TCR beta chains recognize cytomegalovirus antigens. The cohort was sequenced for TCR beta chains only, and without alpha or paired-chain data the features that could be detected were limited. Broadly in line with IMGT annotations, most TCR beta V segments showed up in productive rearrangements about 87% or about 30% of the time in an earlier analysis of some 590 of the donors. In the study, approximately 160 TCR beta chains were listed as associated with cytomegalovirus. Most TCR sequences were seen in very few donors, while some public TCRs were found in many individuals. The classifier was reported to diagnose cytomegalovirus status with high specificity and sensitivity in both the original cohort and the validation cohort. A later analysis reported that several top co-occurrence clusters appeared linked to parvovirus B19, influenza, CMV and Epstein-Barr virus. The authors suggested that the approach could potentially be generalized to other disease states and immunological phenotypes. According to a later genetic analysis, donors in an Asian-associated ancestry cluster had fewer N-insertions in productive TCRs than the roughly 700-donor mean. Correlated functional status among segregating V segments might reflect linkage disequilibrium, but an unknown experimental factor could not be ruled out. The only immune exposure information available for the cohort was CMV serostatus.

In total, 500 to 700 healthy bone marrow donors made up the cohort. All cohort members were sampled while nominally healthy, although unrecorded immune exposures were likely present. The donor tested CMV seropositive, placing the donor among the 250 to 350 seropositive members of the cohort. Each donor provided a peripheral blood sample, and peripheral blood mononuclear cells were used for TCR beta sequencing. The Qiagen DNeasy Blood Extraction Kit was used to extract genomic DNA from the blood cell samples. Receptors were amplified or captured by the immunoSEQ multiplex PCR assay. A mixture of 60 forward primers for TCR Vbeta segments and 13 reverse primers for TCR Jbeta segments was used in the multiplex PCR. The CDR3 region of rearranged TCR beta genes was amplified from genomic DNA by a multiplex PCR assay. Amplified TCR beta libraries were sequenced as 87-base-pair reads on the Illumina HiSeq System. The original methods were these. Across the roughly 640 repertoires, a later analysis counted tens of millions of unique TCR beta chains, some 11 million of which were shared by at least two donors. A nearest-neighbor algorithm error-corrected the raw reads and collapsed the reads into unique sequences, merging closely related sequences to remove PCR and sequencing errors. To assign V, D and J gene segments, CDR3 sequences were aligned to IMGT reference sequences. Each retained sequence needed at least a six-nucleotide match to both a V gene segment and a J gene segment. Rearrangements were classified as productive when the CDR3 lacked stop codons and remained in frame with V and J, and all other rearrangements were classified as non-productive. Following IMGT convention, CDR3 was defined as the stretch from the second conserved V-encoded cysteine up to the conserved J-encoded phenylalanine. In an earlier analysis of 550 to 650 of the donors, sequences lacking an unambiguous match to a single V gene segment were excluded. An earlier analysis of a few hundred of the donors classified V segments as functional when productive rearrangements were above 56.7% and as segregating when the standard deviation between donors was above 5%. A statistical classification framework was developed to diagnose cytomegalovirus status using the catalog of TCR beta chain sequences. V and J gene assignment, in a later analysis, came from comparing TCR nucleotide sequences with IMGT/GENE-DB human TR gene sequences. In a later analysis, CDR3 sequences and most-parsimonious VDJ recombination scenarios were assigned using the TCRdist pipeline. A later analysis defined each TCR beta chain by its CDR3 amino acid sequence plus V-gene family, and excluded reads lacking a unique V-gene family. A later analysis removed 550 to 650 highly shared, low-generation-probability nucleotide sequences to deal with suspected cross-contamination and a sequencing artifact. A later analysis calculated a clonal expansion index for each public chain from normalized within-repertoire ranks of inferred template counts. A later analysis computed generation probabilities with a VDJ recombination model fitted to out-of-frame rearrangements, and checked the results against IGoR. Hypergeometric tests were used in a later analysis to score TCR-TCR, TCR-HLA and TCR-CMV co-occurrence, with a repertoire-size bias correction applied to the TCR pairs. In a later analysis, false discovery rates were estimated by permuting HLA or CMV assignments 20 times. In a later analysis, co-occurring TCRs were grouped using DBSCAN, with TCRdist sequence similarity added in when clustering inside HLA-allele-positive subsets. Repertoires with fewer than 30,000 or more than 120,000 public chains were left out of co-occurrence clustering, as were five repertoires with anomalous nucleotide sharing. Here the immuneACCESS table is served through TCRdb, limited to in-frame sequences with V and J called. Missing clones are a known gap in these copies; in checked studies unresolved V genes cover under half, and the rest lacks a known reason. The V and J calls and clone size are taken from that table; D and trimming were inferred from the DNA. The sample has 130,000 or so clones on record, approximately 10% of them singletons. The ten largest clones take up approximately 7.5% of the sample.

The CDR3 sequence holds 15 residues, the cysteine and phenylalanine included. CDR3 DNA is the only sequence kept; it has 45 bases, read in frame from the first base. According to the germline V gene, CDR1 reads SGHDT and CDR2 reads YYEEEE. The junction shows trimming of 3 bases on V and 5 bases on J, plus 12 bases between the germline ends. This clone was seen a few times. The clone's antigen remains unknown. Per-base quality was not reported, and no clone a single base away is much larger than it. The chain links TRBV5-6 with TRBJ1-6; the D gene cannot be named for sure. This sequence originates from a middle-aged woman in good health and CMV-seropositive. The sequenced sample consisted of PBMCs. Read as DNA, the sequence is TGTGCCAGCAGCTCCTACAGCCTCAATAATTCACCCCTCCACTTT. Its protein product is CASSSYSLNNSPLHF.